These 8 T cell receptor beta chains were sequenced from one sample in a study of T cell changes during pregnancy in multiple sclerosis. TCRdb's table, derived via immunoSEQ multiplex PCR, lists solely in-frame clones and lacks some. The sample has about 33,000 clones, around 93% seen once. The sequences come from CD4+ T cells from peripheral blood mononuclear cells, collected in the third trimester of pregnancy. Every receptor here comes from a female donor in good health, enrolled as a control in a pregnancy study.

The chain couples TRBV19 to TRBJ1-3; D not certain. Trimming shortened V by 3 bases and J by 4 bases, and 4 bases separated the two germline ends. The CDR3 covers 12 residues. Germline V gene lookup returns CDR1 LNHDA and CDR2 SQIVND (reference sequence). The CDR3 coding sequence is TGTGCCAGTAGTATCGCGGGAAACACCATATATTTT. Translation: CASSIAGNTIYF.

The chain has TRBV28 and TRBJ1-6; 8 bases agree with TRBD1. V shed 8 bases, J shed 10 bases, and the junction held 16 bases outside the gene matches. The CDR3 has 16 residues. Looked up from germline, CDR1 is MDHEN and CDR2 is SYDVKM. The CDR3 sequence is CASGIPNDRGGSPLHF. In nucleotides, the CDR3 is TGTGCCAGCGGCATTCCCAATGACAGGGGTGGATCACCCCTCCACTTT.

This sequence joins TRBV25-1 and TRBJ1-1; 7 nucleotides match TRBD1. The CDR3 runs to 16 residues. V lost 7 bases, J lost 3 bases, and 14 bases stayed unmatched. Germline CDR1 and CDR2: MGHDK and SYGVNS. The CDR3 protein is CASKPSDRAVHTEAFF. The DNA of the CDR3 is TGTGCCAGCAAACCCTCCGACAGGGCCGTACACACTGAAGCTTTCTTT.

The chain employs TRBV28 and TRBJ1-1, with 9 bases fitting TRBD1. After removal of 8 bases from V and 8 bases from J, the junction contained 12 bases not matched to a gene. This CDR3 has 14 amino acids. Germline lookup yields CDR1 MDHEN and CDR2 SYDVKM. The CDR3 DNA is TGTGCCAGCGTAACCGGGACAGGGTATAAAGAAGCTTTCTTT. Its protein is CASVTGTGYKEAFF.

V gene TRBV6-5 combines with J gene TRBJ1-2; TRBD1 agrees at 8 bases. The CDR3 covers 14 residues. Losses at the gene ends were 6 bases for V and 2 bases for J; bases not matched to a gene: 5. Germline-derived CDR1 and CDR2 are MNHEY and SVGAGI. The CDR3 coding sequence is TGTGCCAGCAGAATTGGGACAGGAAACTATGGCTACACCTTC. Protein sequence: CASRIGTGNYGYTF.

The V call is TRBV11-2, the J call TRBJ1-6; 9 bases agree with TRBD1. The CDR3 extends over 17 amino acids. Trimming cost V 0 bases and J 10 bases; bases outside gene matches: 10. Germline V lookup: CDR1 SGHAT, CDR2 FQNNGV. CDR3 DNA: TGTGCCAGCAGCTTAGAAGTTTGGGACAGGGCTGGCTCACCCCTCCACTTT. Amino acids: CASSLEVWDRAGSPLHF.

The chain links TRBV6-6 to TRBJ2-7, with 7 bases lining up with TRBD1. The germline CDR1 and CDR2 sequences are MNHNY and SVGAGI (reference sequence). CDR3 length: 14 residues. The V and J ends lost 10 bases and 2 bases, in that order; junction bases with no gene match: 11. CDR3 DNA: TGTGCCACTTCGGACAGGCGAGGGACCTACGAGCAGTACTTC. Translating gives CATSDRRGTYEQYF.

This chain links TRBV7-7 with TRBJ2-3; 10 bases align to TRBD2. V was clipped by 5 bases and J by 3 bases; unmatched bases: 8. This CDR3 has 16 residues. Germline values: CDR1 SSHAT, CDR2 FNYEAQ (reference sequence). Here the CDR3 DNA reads TGTGCCAGCAGCCCAAGGCCTAGCGGGGGAACAGATACGCAGTATTTT. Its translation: CASSPRPSGGTDTQYF.